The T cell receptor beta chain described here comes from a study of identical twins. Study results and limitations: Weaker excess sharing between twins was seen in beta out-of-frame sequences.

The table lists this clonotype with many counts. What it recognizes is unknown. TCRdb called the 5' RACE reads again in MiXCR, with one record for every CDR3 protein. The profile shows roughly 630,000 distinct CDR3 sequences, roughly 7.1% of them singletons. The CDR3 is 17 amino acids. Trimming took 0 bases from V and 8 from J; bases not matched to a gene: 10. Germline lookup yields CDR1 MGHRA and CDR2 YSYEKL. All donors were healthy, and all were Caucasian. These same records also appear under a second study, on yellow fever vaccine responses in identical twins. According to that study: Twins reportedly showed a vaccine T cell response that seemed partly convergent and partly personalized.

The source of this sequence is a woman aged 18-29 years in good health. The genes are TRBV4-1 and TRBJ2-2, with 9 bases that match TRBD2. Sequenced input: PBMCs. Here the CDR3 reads CASSQDTGASGMGELFF. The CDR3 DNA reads TGCGCCAGCAGCCAAGATACCGGGGCTAGCGGGATGGGGGAGCTGTTTTTT.